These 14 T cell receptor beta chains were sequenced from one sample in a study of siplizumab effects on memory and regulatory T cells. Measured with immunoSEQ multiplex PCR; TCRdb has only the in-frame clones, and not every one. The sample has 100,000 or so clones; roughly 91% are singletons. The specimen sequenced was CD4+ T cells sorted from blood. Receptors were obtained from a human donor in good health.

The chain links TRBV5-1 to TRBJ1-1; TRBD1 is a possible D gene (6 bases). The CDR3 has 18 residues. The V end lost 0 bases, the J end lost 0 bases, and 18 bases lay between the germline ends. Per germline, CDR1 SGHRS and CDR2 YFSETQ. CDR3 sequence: CASSLGQGIPTMNTEAFF. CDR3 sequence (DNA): TGCGCCAGCAGCTTGGGCCAGGGGATACCGACCATGAACACTGAAGCTTTCTTT.

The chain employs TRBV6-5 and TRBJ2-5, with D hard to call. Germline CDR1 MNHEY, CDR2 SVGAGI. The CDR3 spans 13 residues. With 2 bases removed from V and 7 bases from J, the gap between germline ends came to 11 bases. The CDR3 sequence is CASSYDQRLTQYF. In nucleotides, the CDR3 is TGTGCCAGCAGTTACGACCAGAGATTGACCCAGTACTTC.

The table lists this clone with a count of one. The CDR3 is CSATYTDTQYF. The CDR3 bases are TGCAGTGCTACTTACACAGATACGCAGTATTTT. The chain employs TRBV20-1 and TRBJ2-3; D unclear. Per the germline V gene, CDR1 is DFQATT and CDR2 is SNEGSKA (reference sequence). Trimming pared 4 bases from V and 2 bases from J, leaving 4 bases between. CDR3 length: 11 residues.

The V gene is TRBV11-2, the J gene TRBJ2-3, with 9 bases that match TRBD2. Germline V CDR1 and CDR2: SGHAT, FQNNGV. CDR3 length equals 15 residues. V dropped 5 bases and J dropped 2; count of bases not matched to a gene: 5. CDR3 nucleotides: TGTGCCAGCAGCCTGAGCGGGGGGCTCACAGATACGCAGTATTTT. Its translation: CASSLSGGLTDTQYF.

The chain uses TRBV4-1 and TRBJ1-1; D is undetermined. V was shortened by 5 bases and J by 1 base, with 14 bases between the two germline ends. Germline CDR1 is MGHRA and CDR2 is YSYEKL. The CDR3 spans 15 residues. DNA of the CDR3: TGCGCCAGCAGCGTCTCAGCAGGCCCGAACACTGAAGCTTTCTTT. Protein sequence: CASSVSAGPNTEAFF.

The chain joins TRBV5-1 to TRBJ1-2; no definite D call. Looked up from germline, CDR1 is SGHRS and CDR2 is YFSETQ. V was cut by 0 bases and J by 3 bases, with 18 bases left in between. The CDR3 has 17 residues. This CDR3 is CASSLAPGQTRDYGYTF. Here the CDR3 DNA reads TGCGCCAGCAGCTTGGCACCCGGTCAGACAAGGGACTATGGCTACACCTTC.

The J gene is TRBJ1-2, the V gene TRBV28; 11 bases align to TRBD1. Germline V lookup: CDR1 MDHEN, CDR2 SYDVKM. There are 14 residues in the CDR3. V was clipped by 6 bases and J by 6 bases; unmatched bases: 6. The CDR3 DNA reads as TGTGCCAGCAGCCGGGACAGGGGGTTGCATGGCTACACCTTC. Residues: CASSRDRGLHGYTF.

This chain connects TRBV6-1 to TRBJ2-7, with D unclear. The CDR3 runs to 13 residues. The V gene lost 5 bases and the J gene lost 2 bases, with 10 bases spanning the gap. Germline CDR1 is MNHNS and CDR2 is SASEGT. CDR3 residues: CASSSSAPYEQYF. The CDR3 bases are TGTGCCAGCAGTTCCAGCGCGCCCTACGAGCAGTACTTC.

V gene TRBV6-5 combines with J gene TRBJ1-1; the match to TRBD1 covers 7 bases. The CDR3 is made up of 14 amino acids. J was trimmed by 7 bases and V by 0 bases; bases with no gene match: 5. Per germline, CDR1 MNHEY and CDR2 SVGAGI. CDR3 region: CASSYSTGQLEAFF. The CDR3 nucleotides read TGTGCCAGCAGTTACTCGACGGGACAGCTTGAAGCTTTCTTT.

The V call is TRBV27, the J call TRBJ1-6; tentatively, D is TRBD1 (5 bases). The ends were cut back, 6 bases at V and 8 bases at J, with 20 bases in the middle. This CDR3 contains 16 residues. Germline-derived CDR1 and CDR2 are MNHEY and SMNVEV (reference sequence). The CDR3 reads CASSPSLAGLDSPLHF. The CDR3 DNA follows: TGTGCCAGCAGCCCCTCGCTCGCAGGGCTGGATTCACCCCTCCACTTT.

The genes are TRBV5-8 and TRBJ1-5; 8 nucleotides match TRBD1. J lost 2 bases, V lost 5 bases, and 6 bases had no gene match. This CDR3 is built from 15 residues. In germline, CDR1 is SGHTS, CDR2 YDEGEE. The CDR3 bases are TGTGCCAGCAGTAAGACAGGGGCCGGCAATCAGCCCCAGCATTTT. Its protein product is CASSKTGAGNQPQHF.

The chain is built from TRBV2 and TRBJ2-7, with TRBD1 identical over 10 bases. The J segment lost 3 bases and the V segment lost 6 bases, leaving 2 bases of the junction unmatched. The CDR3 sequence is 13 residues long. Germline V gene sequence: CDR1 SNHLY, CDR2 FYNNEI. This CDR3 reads CASRTGGYYEQYF. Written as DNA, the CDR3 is TGTGCCAGCAGGACAGGGGGCTACTACGAGCAGTACTTC.

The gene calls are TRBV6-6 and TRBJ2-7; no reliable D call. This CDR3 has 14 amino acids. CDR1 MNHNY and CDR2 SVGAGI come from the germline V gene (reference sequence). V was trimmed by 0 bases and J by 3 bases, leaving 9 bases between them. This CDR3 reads CASSYSKGFYEQYF. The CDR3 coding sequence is TGTGCCAGCAGTTACTCGAAAGGTTTCTACGAGCAGTACTTC.

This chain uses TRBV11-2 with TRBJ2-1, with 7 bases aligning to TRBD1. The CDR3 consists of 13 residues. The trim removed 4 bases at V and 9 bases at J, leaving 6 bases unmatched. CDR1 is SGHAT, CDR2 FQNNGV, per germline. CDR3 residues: CASSSDTGVEQFF. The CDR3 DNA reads TGTGCCAGCAGCTCCGACACAGGGGTTGAGCAGTTCTTC.